The sequence of this T cell receptor beta chain was determined in a study of prognosis after radiotherapy for stage I lung cancer. Genomic DNA served as the source from which two-round multiplex PCR generated TCR beta CDR3 amplicons. Initially, in first-round PCR, primers specific to each TRBV and TRBJ gene were used. TCRdb processed the multiplex PCR reads anew with MiXCR; each CDR3 protein has one entry. The sample holds 30,000 to 40,000 distinct CDR3 sequences; about 34% are singletons and the top ten take approximately 17%. J gave up 3 bases and V 0 bases, and 7 bases lay outside the gene matches. Germline lookup yields CDR1 SGHRS and CDR2 YFSETQ. The CDR3 contains 16 residues.

The source material was PBMCs, sampled before or after stereotactic body radiation therapy (not recorded which). The rearrangement joins TRBV5-1 to TRBJ2-3, with TRBD2 matching over 7 bases. The source is a donor over 45 with non-small cell lung cancer. The chain's CDR3 is CASSLGGSLGTDTQYF. The CDR3 nucleotides are TGCGCCAGCAGCTTGGGCGGGAGCTTGGGGACAGATACGCAGTATTTT.